This TCR beta chain was captured by sequencing in a study of cytomegalovirus exposure and HLA in healthy donors. Study-level results: Reports described diagnosis of cytomegalovirus status by the classifier as highly specific and sensitive.

The PCR ran on 60 Vbeta and 13 Jbeta primers. Profiling relied on immunoSEQ multiplex PCR, and the TCRdb table lists in-frame clones only, not all of them. The clone table shows 100,000 to 150,000 clones, with the ten largest holding around 1.6%. CDR1 MNHNY and CDR2 SVGAGI come from the germline V gene (reference sequence). After removal of 5 bases from V and 2 bases from J, the junction contained 6 bases not matched to a gene. The CDR3 is 15 amino acids. Comment on this clone: Antigen specificity is unknown.

Sample: PBMCs. The clonotype was recovered from a woman in her forties in good health and CMV-seropositive. The chain recombines TRBV6-6 with TRBJ2-1; the match to TRBD2 covers 7 bases. In DNA form, the CDR3 reads TGTGCCAGCAGTCCGGGACTATCAACCTACAATGAGCAGTTCTTC. Translating it yields CASSPGLSTYNEQFF.